This entry concerns a single T cell receptor (beta chain). The CDR3 spans 12 residues. V gave up 6 bases and J gave up 8 bases, with 13 bases separating them. CDR1 is MNHEY, CDR2 SMNVEV, per germline (reference sequence). The record originates from a study of T cells in Graves' hyperthyroidism and ophthalmopathy. RNA transcripts served as the template for amplifying TCR beta CDR3 regions. The study used the HTBI primer set for a first-round RT-PCR of the TCR CDR3. TCRdb redid the calling of the multiplex PCR reads with MiXCR, one entry per CDR3 protein. The table records 300,000 to 450,000 distinct CDR3 sequences, approximately 14% of them present only once.

This rearrangement joins TRBV27 to TRBJ1-2; possible D gene TRBD1, 5 bases. The clonotype comes from a woman under 30 with Graves' hyperthyroidism that later progressed to Graves' ophthalmopathy. Sequencing was done on a sample of blood. CDR3 DNA sequence: TGTGCCAGCAGGGGAATGGGGGACGGCTACACCTTC. This codes for CASRGMGDGYTF.